What follows are 20 T cell receptor beta chains derived from one specimen sequenced in a study of cytomegalovirus exposure and HLA in healthy donors. In the PCR, 60 Vbeta and 13 Jbeta primers were used. Repertoires were generated with immunoSEQ multiplex PCR, while TCRdb's copy carries only in-frame clones and drops some. The table shows about 120,000 clones, with 80% occurring only once. Sequenced sample: PBMCs. The receptors were gathered from a female donor in good health and CMV-seropositive.

The rearrangement uses TRBV5-4 and TRBJ2-6; TRBD1 matches at 8 bases. From germline, CDR1 is SGHNT and CDR2 YYREEE (reference sequence). J gave up 0 bases and V 4 bases, and 12 bases lay outside the gene matches. This CDR3 comprises 19 residues. The CDR3 region has the DNA TGTGCCAGCAGCCCAGGGGGCGTGACAGTCAACTCTGGGGCCAACGTCCTGACTTTC. It specifies CASSPGGVTVNSGANVLTF.

The rearrangement links TRBV18 to TRBJ2-3, with D possibly TRBD2 on 7 matching bases. The CDR3 extends over 15 amino acids. Trimming shortened V by 3 bases and J by 4 bases, and 14 bases separated the two germline ends. Germline V CDR1 and CDR2: KGHSH, LQKENI. The CDR3 sequence: CASSPQRGASDTQYF. The CDR3 DNA sequence: TGTGCCAGCTCACCTCAACGGGGGGCTTCAGATACGCAGTATTTT.

The gene calls are TRBV19 and TRBJ1-5; the match to TRBD1 covers 7 bases. Germline assignment: CDR1 LNHDA and CDR2 SQIVND (reference sequence). The CDR3 extends over 18 amino acids. Trimming took 5 bases from V and 1 from J; bases not matched to a gene: 14. The DNA for the CDR3 is TGTGCCAGTAGTGTCGACAGGGTGGGGGTGGTGAGCAATCAGCCCCAGCATTTT. Protein sequence: CASSVDRVGVVSNQPQHF.

DNA of the CDR3: TGTGCCAGCAGTGCCACGGCGGGGGGGTGGAATGGCTACACCTTC. This encodes CASSATAGGWNGYTF. The rearrangement joins TRBV6-5 to TRBJ1-2; D possibly corresponds to TRBD1 (5 bases). Deletions cut 5 bases from V and 6 bases from J, with 19 bases between. The germline V gene encodes CDR1 MNHEY and CDR2 SVGAGI. CDR3 size: 15 residues.

About this clone: One end of the junction does not line up with germline, which may come from a read error. The chain has TRBV4-2 and TRBJ2-1; perhaps TRBD2 as D (6 bases). The CDR3 runs 13 residues. The V gene's germline CDR1 is LGHNA and CDR2 YNFKEQ. The CDR3 spells CVSSQTGTSEQFF. The CDR3 nucleotides read TGTGTCAGCAGCCAGACCGGGACTTCCGAGCAGTTCTTC.

The chain employs TRBV30 and TRBJ1-5; D uncertain. Germline V CDR1 and CDR2: GTSNPN, SVGIG (reference sequence). Trimming cost V 2 bases and J 0 bases, with 5 bases left between them. The CDR3 length is 13 residues. The CDR3 bases are TGTGCCTGGAGTAGGAGTAGCAATCAGCCCCAGCATTTT. It is translated as CAWSRSSNQPQHF.

The rearrangement uses TRBV15 and TRBJ1-5; TRBD1 matches 9 bases. The junction had 6 bases not matched to a gene; V was cut back by 2 bases and J by 1 base. The CDR3 covers 17 residues. Germline assignment: CDR1 LNHNV and CDR2 YYDKDF (reference sequence). Here the CDR3 DNA reads TGTGCCACCAGCAGAACTCGGACAGGGGCGAGCAATCAGCCCCAGCATTTT. Translating gives CATSRTRTGASNQPQHF.

This clone appeared a few times. The rearrangement uses TRBV7-9 and TRBJ2-6, with TRBD1 identical over 12 bases. The germline V gene encodes CDR1 SEHNR and CDR2 FQNEAQ (reference sequence). This CDR3 is 18 amino acids long. Losses at the gene ends were 4 bases for V and 4 bases for J; bases not matched to a gene: 8. In DNA, the CDR3 is TGTGCCAGCAGCTCTGGGACAGGGGGCGCGTACGGGGCCAACGTCCTGACTTTC. Translating it yields CASSSGTGGAYGANVLTF.

V gene TRBV18 combines with J gene TRBJ1-6; 7 bases agree with TRBD1. The germline V gene has CDR1 KGHSH and CDR2 LQKENI. J gave up 8 bases and V 6 bases, and 7 bases lay outside the gene matches. This CDR3 spans 14 amino acids. CDR3 nucleotides: TGTGCCAGCTCTCAGACAGGGTATGATTCACCCCTCCACTTT. It codes for CASSQTGYDSPLHF.

The chain combines TRBV7-9 with TRBJ2-2; tentative D call: TRBD1 (6 bases). CDR1 is SEHNR, CDR2 FQNEAQ, per germline (reference sequence). The CDR3 spans 14 residues. V shed 5 bases and J shed 8 bases, with 15 bases lying between them. CDR3 DNA sequence: TGTGCCAGCAGCCTTTGGGGGCTGGCTGGGGAGCTGTTTTTT. Protein product: CASSLWGLAGELFF.

This chain joins TRBV25-1 and TRBJ1-4; 8 positions match TRBD1. Germline V lookup: CDR1 MGHDK, CDR2 SYGVNS. This CDR3 is 13 amino acids long. Unmatched junction bases numbered 9, after V lost 7 bases and J lost 11 bases. DNA of the CDR3: TGTGCCAGCAATTGGCAGGGGGCTGATAAACTGTTTTTT. Protein sequence: CASNWQGADKLFF.

The chain combines TRBV5-1 with TRBJ1-1, with D possibly TRBD1 on 5 matching bases. CDR3 length equals 14 residues. Germline-derived CDR1 and CDR2 are SGHRS and YFSETQ. The V end lost 0 bases, the J end lost 7 bases, and 13 bases lay between the germline ends. This chain's CDR3 is CASSLVQGLGEAFF. CDR3 sequence (DNA): TGCGCCAGCAGCTTGGTGCAGGGTCTCGGTGAAGCTTTCTTT.

Turning to this clone: This sample includes further DNA sequences coding for the same CDR3. The V and J genes are TRBV5-4 and TRBJ2-7; tentatively, D is TRBD1 (6 bases). This CDR3 has 15 residues. Trimming shortened V by 3 bases and J by 2 bases, and 15 bases separated the two germline ends. Germline V CDR1 and CDR2: SGHNT, YYREEE (reference sequence). Here the CDR3 DNA reads TGTGCCAGCAGCTCAGGGCCCAAGGGGGCCTACGAGCAGTACTTC. Translation gives CASSSGPKGAYEQYF. The whole variable domain, remainder taken from reference TRBV5-4 and TRBJ2-7, is ETGVTQSPTHLIKTRGQQVTLRCSSQSGHNTVSWYQQALGQGPQFIFQYYREEENGRGNFPPRFSGLQFPNYSSELNVNALELDDSALYLCASSSGPKGAYEQYFGPGTRLTVT.

Only a few counts were recorded for this clone. The CDR3 here is CASSLDSTGANVLTF. The DNA for the CDR3 is TGTGCCAGCAGCTTAGACAGTACTGGGGCCAACGTCCTGACTTTC. V is TRBV5-6 and J is TRBJ2-6; D is perhaps TRBD1 (5 bases). Germline CDR1 reads SGHDT; CDR2 reads YYEEEE. This CDR3 comprises 15 residues. The ends were cut back, 2 bases at V and 2 bases at J, with 8 bases in the middle.

This chain joins TRBV7-8 and TRBJ2-3; possible D gene TRBD1, 5 bases. V lost 5 bases and J lost 3, with 18 bases in between. The CDR3 consists of 16 residues. Looked up from germline, CDR1 is SGHVS and CDR2 is FQNEAQ. The CDR3 DNA sequence: TGTGCCAGCAGCCCCGCCGGACATTCTACGACAGATACGCAGTATTTT. It is translated as CASSPAGHSTTDTQYF.

This clone was recorded once. The chain combines TRBV7-9 with TRBJ2-1, with 8 bases that match TRBD2. V gave up 5 bases and J gave up 7 bases; unmatched junction bases: 10. The germline V gene encodes CDR1 SEHNR and CDR2 FQNEAQ (reference sequence). This CDR3 contains 15 residues. CDR3 amino acids: CASSPGTSSSNEQFF. DNA of the CDR3: TGTGCCAGCAGCCCCGGGACTAGTAGTAGTAATGAGCAGTTCTTC.

The CDR3 here is CASSPVPGTRAYEQYF. CDR3 in DNA: TGTGCCAGTAGTCCTGTCCCGGGAACGAGGGCCTACGAGCAGTACTTC. V usage is TRBV19 and J usage is TRBJ2-7; D might be TRBD2 (5 bases). There are 16 residues in the CDR3. Germline loops: CDR1 LNHDA, CDR2 SQIVND (reference sequence). V shed 5 bases and J shed 2 bases, with 19 bases lying between them. The entire variable domain, with the rest obtained from reference TRBV19 and TRBJ2-7, is as follows: DGGITQSPKYLFRKEGQNVTLSCEQNLNHDAMYWYRQDPGQGLRLIYYSQIVNDFQKGDIAEGYSVSREKKESFPLTVTSAQKNPTAFYLCASSPVPGTRAYEQYFGPGTRLTVT.

This chain uses TRBV7-2 with TRBJ2-7; 8 bases fit TRBD1. The CDR3 runs 14 residues. Germline CDR1 reads SGHTA; CDR2 reads FQGNSA. The V and J ends lost 3 bases and 3 bases, in that order; junction bases with no gene match: 4. The CDR3 loop is CASSFDRGSYEQYF. The CDR3 DNA sequence: TGTGCCAGCAGCTTCGACAGGGGAAGCTACGAGCAGTACTTC. Using reference TRBV7-2 and TRBJ2-7 for the parts outside the CDR3, the full variable domain is GAGVSQSPSNKVTEKGKDVELRCDPISGHTALYWYRQSLGQGLEFLIYFQGNSAPDKSGLPSDRFSAERTGGSVSTLTIQRTQQEDSAVYLCASSFDRGSYEQYFGPGTRLTVT.

This sequence joins TRBV4-2 and TRBJ1-2; the D gene is possibly TRBD1 (6 bases). CDR3 length: 15 residues. Trimming stripped 4 bases from V and 2 bases from J, with 14 bases between. Per germline, CDR1 LGHNA and CDR2 YNFKEQ. In DNA form, the CDR3 reads TGTGCCAGCAGCCGGGGAGGGGGGGGAAACTATGGCTACACCTTC. This encodes CASSRGGGGNYGYTF.

The chain is built from TRBV15 and TRBJ1-1; unclear D gene. The CDR3 extends over 16 amino acids. The V gene lost 0 bases and the J gene lost 0 bases, with 11 bases spanning the gap. CDR1 is LNHNV, CDR2 YYDKDF, per germline (reference sequence). The CDR3 spells CATSRDRLGLNTEAFF. The CDR3 DNA reads as TGTGCCACCAGCAGAGATCGTCTGGGCTTGAACACTGAAGCTTTCTTT. The complete variable domain, with remaining parts taken from reference TRBV15 and TRBJ1-1, reads DAMVIQNPRYQVTQFGKPVTLSCSQTLNHNVMYWYQQKSSQAPKLLFHYYDKDFNNEADTPDNFQSRRPNTSFCFLDIRSPGLGDTAMYLCATSRDRLGLNTEAFFGQGTRLTVV.